The 20 T cell receptor beta chains below were found in one sample sequenced in a study of shared clonotypes between healthy human individuals. Assay: immunoSEQ multiplex PCR; the TCRdb copy retains only in-frame clones and omits some. Among about 2 million clones listed, about 95% were seen once. Positively selected for CCR7, the CD45RO-negative cells used as naive CD8 cells excluded terminally differentiated effector memory CD45RA+ cells. Sample: naive CD8+ T cells sorted from blood. All receptors derive from a young man in good health.

This sequence joins TRBV5-6 and TRBJ2-1; TRBD1 agrees at 7 bases. The germline CDR1 and CDR2 sequences are SGHDT and YYEEEE. This CDR3 is 13 amino acids long. Unmatched junction bases numbered 3, after V lost 3 bases and J lost 6 bases. The chain's CDR3 is CASSYGDSNEQFF. Here the CDR3 DNA reads TGTGCCAGCAGCTACGGGGACAGCAATGAGCAGTTCTTC.

V usage is TRBV19 and J usage is TRBJ2-2; 10 bases fit TRBD2. V shed 4 bases and J 3 bases; nucleotides not matched to a gene: 5. In germline, CDR1 is LNHDA, CDR2 SQIVND (reference sequence). The CDR3 is made up of 16 amino acids. In DNA form, the CDR3 reads TGTGCCAGTAGTAGCGGGACTAGCGTTTACACCGGGGAGCTGTTTTTT. This sequence encodes CASSSGTSVYTGELFF. Drawing the rest from reference TRBV19 and TRBJ2-2, the complete variable domain is DGGITQSPKYLFRKEGQNVTLSCEQNLNHDAMYWYRQDPGQGLRLIYYSQIVNDFQKGDIAEGYSVSREKKESFPLTVTSAQKNPTAFYLCASSSGTSVYTGELFFGEGSRLTVL.

The chain combines TRBV4-1 with TRBJ1-1; a weak D match, TRBD1 (5 bases). The germline V gene encodes CDR1 MGHRA and CDR2 YSYEKL. The CDR3 contains 19 residues. Trimming left V 0 bases short and J 0 bases short, with 20 bases between. CDR3 bases: TGCGCCAGCAGCCAAGATGGGTTGAGGTCAGGGACCATGAACACTGAAGCTTTCTTT. Residues: CASSQDGLRSGTMNTEAFF.

The chain employs TRBV5-4 and TRBJ1-4, with no clear D. The CDR3 length is 16 residues. The germline V gene encodes CDR1 SGHNT and CDR2 YYREEE (reference sequence). Trimming removed 4 bases from V and 5 bases from J, with 18 bases in between. The CDR3 sequence: CASSDLPLDGNEKLFF. In DNA form, the CDR3 reads TGTGCCAGCAGCGACCTTCCTTTAGACGGAAATGAAAAACTGTTTTTT.

This rearrangement joins TRBV5-5 to TRBJ2-7; D is possibly TRBD2 (6 bases). The CDR3 consists of 15 residues. V was shortened by 0 bases and J by 4 bases, with 14 bases between the two germline ends. Germline loops: CDR1 SGHKS, CDR2 YYEKEE (reference sequence). This CDR3 reads CASSLDGGTGYEQYF. The CDR3 nucleotides read TGTGCCAGCAGCTTGGATGGCGGGACCGGTTACGAGCAGTACTTC.

The rearrangement joins TRBV7-9 to TRBJ2-7; TRBD2 aligns across 9 bases. The CDR3 runs to 16 residues. V shed 5 bases, J shed 1 base, and the junction held 9 bases outside the gene matches. The germline CDR1 and CDR2 sequences are SEHNR and FQNEAQ (reference sequence). The CDR3: CASSPGGLARSYEQYF. For the CDR3, the DNA is TGTGCCAGCAGCCCTGGAGGACTAGCGCGATCCTACGAGCAGTACTTC.

The chain uses TRBV10-2 and TRBJ2-5, with 11 nucleotides matching TRBD2. The V gene's germline CDR1 is WSHSY and CDR2 SAAADI. J was trimmed by 5 bases and V by 7 bases; bases with no gene match: 3. This CDR3 contains 13 residues. The CDR3 DNA is TGCGCCAGCAATAGCGGGGGGGCGGAGACCCAGTACTTC. It yields the protein CASNSGGAETQYF.

V usage is TRBV7-2 and J usage is TRBJ2-7, with TRBD2 matching over 7 bases. Germline V gives CDR1 SGHTA, CDR2 FQGNSA. Trimming removed 0 bases from V and 2 bases from J; junction bases left unmatched: 4. The CDR3 covers 15 residues. The DNA for the CDR3 is TGTGCCAGCAGCTTAGCGGTGGGGGGGGCCTACGAGCAGTACTTC. This gives the protein CASSLAVGGAYEQYF.

The chain's CDR3 is CASSLAPDLNEQYF. The CDR3 coding sequence is TGCGCCAGCAGTTTGGCCCCAGATTTGAACGAGCAGTACTTC. V is TRBV10-2 and J is TRBJ2-7; D is undetermined. CDR3 length: 14 amino acids. V lost 5 bases, J lost 5 bases, and 16 bases lay in between. CDR1 is WSHSY, CDR2 SAAADI, per germline.

Details on this clone: The junction departs from germline at one end; a sequencing error may be responsible. The CDR3 is CASSSRGLVPETQYF. The DNA of the CDR3 is TGTGCTAGCAGCTCCCGAGGACTAGTCCCAGAGACCCAGTACTTC. The chain employs TRBV7-7 and TRBJ2-5, with 7 bases lining up with TRBD2. Germline-derived CDR1 and CDR2 are SSHAT and FNYEAQ (reference sequence). The CDR3 is made up of 15 amino acids.

V is TRBV25-1 and J is TRBJ2-5; 12 bases align to TRBD2. In germline, CDR1 is MGHDK, CDR2 SYGVNS. Trimming at V came to 3 bases and at J to 0 bases, leaving 8 bases not matched to a gene. The CDR3 runs 18 residues. For the CDR3, the DNA is TGTGCCAGCAGTGATCATCGGACTAGCGGGGCATACCAAGAGACCCAGTACTTC. Amino acids: CASSDHRTSGAYQETQYF.

On this clone itself: Other DNA sequences from this sample encode an identical CDR3 as well. The gene calls are TRBV4-3 and TRBJ2-7; the match to TRBD2 covers 7 bases. The CDR3 totals 15 residues. V was clipped by 1 base and J by 0 bases; unmatched bases: 3. Germline V CDR1 and CDR2: LGHNA, YSLEER. The CDR3 loop reads CASSQASGNSYEQYF. The CDR3 nucleotides are TGCGCCAGCAGCCAAGCGAGCGGGAACTCCTACGAGCAGTACTTC.

V is TRBV10-2 and J is TRBJ2-1; 10 bases agree with TRBD2. There are 14 residues in the CDR3. Trimming cost V 5 bases and J 10 bases; bases outside gene matches: 8. In germline, CDR1 is WSHSY, CDR2 SAAADI. The CDR3 DNA sequence: TGCGCCAGCAGTATCAGCGGGAGGGGGGGAGAGCAGTTCTTC. Translated, it gives CASSISGRGGEQFF.

This rearrangement joins TRBV6-1 to TRBJ1-1; 7 bases are shared with TRBD1. CDR1 and CDR2 (germline): MNHNS, SASEGT. Unmatched junction bases numbered 10, after V lost 3 bases and J lost 6 bases. CDR3 size: 15 residues. CDR3 sequence: CASSDPPQGDSEAFF. DNA of the CDR3: TGTGCCAGCAGTGACCCCCCCCAGGGGGACTCTGAAGCTTTCTTT.

This clone came up a few times. The chain uses TRBV9 and TRBJ1-6; D is unclear. Germline V CDR1 and CDR2: SGDLS, YYNGEE. The CDR3 contains 14 residues. Trimming removed 4 bases at V and 7 bases at J, with 12 bases between. The chain's CDR3 is CASSPTGYNSPLHF. In DNA form, the CDR3 reads TGTGCCAGCAGCCCGACTGGGTACAATTCACCCCTCCACTTT.

This chain links TRBV5-4 with TRBJ1-2; D unclear. CDR3 length equals 14 residues. Trimming left V 0 bases short and J 8 bases short, with 14 bases between. Germline V gene lookup returns CDR1 SGHNT and CDR2 YYREEE (reference sequence). The DNA of the CDR3 is TGTGCCAGCAGCTTGGGCCCTATCGGTGGGGGCTACACCTTC. As protein: CASSLGPIGGGYTF.

The J gene is TRBJ1-6, the V gene TRBV2, with TRBD1 matching over 11 bases. CDR3 length equals 16 residues. The V gene's germline CDR1 is SNHLY and CDR2 FYNNEI. J was trimmed by 7 bases and V by 5 bases; bases with no gene match: 7. The CDR3 loop reads CASSLHGQGANSPLHF. The CDR3 DNA is TGTGCCAGCAGTCTTCACGGACAGGGGGCGAATTCACCCCTCCACTTT.

In regard to this clone: Different DNA sequences within this sample yield the same CDR3. This chain uses TRBV6-5 with TRBJ2-7, with 10 nucleotides matching TRBD1. Germline V lookup: CDR1 MNHEY, CDR2 SVGAGI. V was pared by 4 bases and J by 3 bases, with 6 bases of the junction left unmatched. This CDR3 region has 15 residues. The CDR3 here is CASSSPGQGSYEQYF. The CDR3 DNA is TGTGCCAGCAGTTCCCCGGGACAGGGGAGCTACGAGCAGTACTTC.

This clone was detected only once. V is TRBV7-6 and J is TRBJ2-1; TRBD2 is a possible D gene (7 bases). In germline, CDR1 is SGHVS, CDR2 FNYEAQ. CDR3 length: 15 residues. The germline V and J ends were trimmed by 2 bases and 3 bases, with 11 bases remaining between them. This CDR3 is CASSLRGGNYNEQFF. The CDR3 region has the DNA TGTGCCAGCAGCTTAAGGGGGGGGAACTACAATGAGCAGTTCTTC.

This chain joins TRBV9 and TRBJ1-3, with TRBD1 identical over 7 bases. V shed 4 bases and J 0 bases; nucleotides not matched to a gene: 4. CDR1 and CDR2 from the germline V gene are SGDLS and YYNGEE. The CDR3 contains 15 residues. The CDR3 DNA is TGTGCCAGCAGCCCGGGGACAGTCTCTGGAAACACCATATATTTT. It is translated as CASSPGTVSGNTIYF.